Shown below are 27 T cell receptor beta chains from a single sample sequenced in a study of CD8 T cells in Susac syndrome (dated by TCRdb to the late 2010s). Library preparation used the immunoSEQ multiplex PCR assay. RNA was extracted using the RNeasy kit, and roughly 0.5 to 1 microgram was reverse transcribed with random hexamers. The public reads were reprocessed in TCRdb via fastp at Q25 and MiXCR, keeping in-frame beta chains. Rows matching on CDR3 protein sequence are summarized as one entry with the most common DNA and genes. In this sample the table shows about 130,000 distinct CDR3 sequences, around 91% of which occur a single time. The top ten clones comprise around 0.24% of the sample. Sequenced sample: CD8+ T cells from PBMCs. The receptors originated from a human donor with multiple sclerosis.

The chain is built from TRBV6-2 or TRBV6-3 and TRBJ2-1, with D possibly being TRBD2 (5 bases). Germline V gene lookup returns CDR1 MNHEY and CDR2 SVGEGT. Trimming took off 10 bases at V and 6 bases at J, with 13 bases between the two ends. The CDR3 has 12 amino acids. In DNA form, the CDR3 reads TGTGCCACCGGACTGCCCGGCAATGAGCAGTTCTTC. Amino acid sequence: CATGLPGNEQFF.

The chain carries TRBV28 and TRBJ2-1; 11 bases map to TRBD2. V trimming: 3 bases; J trimming: 8 bases; junction bases outside the gene matches: 9. In germline, CDR1 is MDHEN, CDR2 SYDVKM. The CDR3 runs to 16 residues. CDR3 sequence reads: CASSFRLAGIYDEQFF. The CDR3 DNA reads as TGTGCCAGCAGTTTCCGACTAGCGGGAATCTATGATGAGCAGTTCTTC.

The rearrangement links TRBV7-9 to TRBJ2-1, with D perhaps TRBD1 (6 bases). V was shortened by 1 base and J by 2 bases, with 9 bases between the two germline ends. Germline values: CDR1 SEHNR, CDR2 FQNEAQ (reference sequence). This CDR3 has 15 amino acids. The CDR3 reads CASSLDRATYNEQFF. DNA of the CDR3: TGTGCCAGCAGCTTAGACAGGGCTACCTACAATGAGCAGTTCTTC. The whole variable domain, remainder taken from reference TRBV7-9 and TRBJ2-1, is DTGVSQNPRHKITKRGQNVTFRCDPISEHNRLYWYRQTLGQGPEFLTYFQNEAQLEKSRLLSDRFSAERPKGSFSTLEIQRTEQGDSAMYLCASSLDRATYNEQFFGPGTRLTVL.

The chain combines TRBV5-6 with TRBJ1-2; D not resolved. This CDR3 is built from 14 residues. Germline lookup yields CDR1 SGHDT and CDR2 YYEEEE. The V and J ends lost 0 bases and 6 bases respectively, with 12 bases between them. This chain's CDR3 is CASSLAPGFHGYTF. CDR3 DNA: TGTGCCAGCAGCTTGGCTCCAGGTTTTCATGGCTACACCTTC.

The chain joins TRBV3-1 to TRBJ2-7; D not resolved. The germline gives CDR1 LGHDT, CDR2 YNNKEL (reference sequence). The ends were cut back, 0 bases at V and 0 bases at J, with 6 bases in the middle. The CDR3 extends over 14 amino acids. The CDR3 DNA is TGTGCCAGCAGCCAAGACGGCAACTCCTACGAGCAGTACTTC. Its protein is CASSQDGNSYEQYF.

CDR3 sequence (DNA): TGTGCCAGCAGTTCTTCCGGGACAGGGGTTAATGAGCAGTTCTTC. This gives the protein CASSSSGTGVNEQFF. The V and J genes are TRBV5-4 and TRBJ2-1; TRBD1 agrees at 10 bases. V trimming: 5 bases; J trimming: 7 bases; junction bases outside the gene matches: 9. Germline assignment: CDR1 SGHNT and CDR2 YYREEE (reference sequence). The CDR3 contains 15 residues.

The chain employs TRBV4-1 and TRBJ1-2; 7 nucleotides match TRBD1. V lost 5 bases and J lost 5; bases outside the gene matches: 8. This CDR3 has 14 amino acids. Germline CDR1 is MGHRA and CDR2 is YSYEKL. The CDR3: CASSTPTGSYGYTF. The CDR3 DNA follows: TGCGCCAGCAGCACTCCGACAGGGAGTTATGGCTACACCTTC.

The rearrangement uses TRBV7-9 and TRBJ2-7, with 9 bases matching TRBD2. The V gene's germline CDR1 is SEHNR and CDR2 FQNEAQ (reference sequence). This CDR3 comprises 15 residues. V gave up 5 bases and J gave up 4 bases; unmatched junction bases: 9. As DNA, the CDR3 is TGTGCCAGCAGCCCTCTAGCGGGAAAAGGTTACGAGCAGTACTTC. Its translation is CASSPLAGKGYEQYF.

The chain uses TRBV2 and TRBJ1-2; 7 bases map to TRBD1. Germline V gives CDR1 SNHLY, CDR2 FYNNEI. The length of the CDR3 is 20 residues. Losses at the gene ends were 3 bases for V and 2 bases for J; bases not matched to a gene: 21. CDR3 nucleotide sequence: TGTGCCAGCAGTGATCTCCTCAAGCTGGGGACAGCCTACAAGAACTATGGCTACACCTTC. Translation: CASSDLLKLGTAYKNYGYTF.

The genes are TRBV15 and TRBJ1-1; weak D call: TRBD1 (5 bases). Deletions cut 5 bases from V and 5 bases from J, with 15 bases between. CDR1 and CDR2 (germline): LNHNV, YYDKDF (reference sequence). The CDR3 loop spans 14 amino acids. The CDR3 bases are TGTGCCACCAGCCCTCTGGGGGGGGGAACTGAAGCTTTCTTT. Encoded protein: CATSPLGGGTEAFF.

Only one count was recorded for this clonotype. The rearrangement joins TRBV18 to TRBJ2-2; TRBD2 is a possible D gene (5 bases). This CDR3 comprises 17 residues. Germline V gives CDR1 KGHSH, CDR2 LQKENI. The ends were cut back, 4 bases at V and 4 bases at J, with 19 bases in the middle. CDR3 protein: CASSRLMGGGSTGELFF. CDR3 sequence (DNA): TGTGCCAGCTCACGACTAATGGGCGGAGGTAGCACCGGGGAGCTGTTTTTT.

The CDR3 protein is CASIQGLAGVGEQFF. DNA for the CDR3: TGTGCCAGCATCCAGGGACTAGCGGGAGTAGGTGAGCAGTTCTTC. V is TRBV2 and J is TRBJ2-1; TRBD2 matches at 14 bases. The CDR3 consists of 15 residues. The V gene's germline CDR1 is SNHLY and CDR2 FYNNEI. The trim removed 7 bases at V and 9 bases at J, leaving 8 bases unmatched.

The rearrangement links TRBV11-2 to TRBJ2-5; D remains ambiguous. The CDR3 totals 16 residues. Trimming stripped 4 bases from V and 4 bases from J, with 19 bases between. Germline-derived CDR1 and CDR2 are SGHAT and FQNNGV. Here the CDR3 reads CASSYQTVGWGETQYF. For the CDR3, the DNA is TGTGCCAGCAGCTATCAGACGGTCGGATGGGGAGAGACCCAGTACTTC.

The chain couples TRBV6-2 or TRBV6-3 to TRBJ2-1; 8 bases are shared with TRBD2. Germline V gene lookup returns CDR1 MNHEY and CDR2 SVGEGT. The CDR3 totals 16 residues. V shed 7 bases, J shed 7 bases, and the junction held 15 bases outside the gene matches. The CDR3 DNA reads TGTGCCAGCACAAACGATCAGGGTGCGGGAGGTAATGAGCAGTTCTTC. Translated: CASTNDQGAGGNEQFF.

V and J are TRBV20-1 and TRBJ2-7, with TRBD1 matching 8 bases. CDR1 and CDR2 from the germline V gene are DFQATT and SNEGSKA (reference sequence). The J segment lost 2 bases and the V segment lost 6 bases, leaving 9 bases of the junction unmatched. The CDR3 consists of 14 residues. The CDR3 spells CSAIPTGETYEQYF. The CDR3 DNA reads TGCAGTGCCATCCCGACAGGGGAAACCTACGAGCAGTACTTC.

The V and J genes are TRBV12-3 or TRBV12-4 and TRBJ2-1, with D tentatively TRBD2 (6 bases). The CDR3 totals 15 residues. Trimming stripped 8 bases from V and 7 bases from J, with 21 bases between. CDR3 nucleotide sequence: TGTGCCAGCTATATTCAGTCCGGGGGTTCTAATGAGCAGTTCTTC. It translates to CASYIQSGGSNEQFF.

This clonotype was seen only once. This rearrangement joins TRBV7-6 to TRBJ2-3; D perhaps matches TRBD2 (6 bases). Per germline, CDR1 SGHVS and CDR2 FNYEAQ. The CDR3 runs to 15 residues. V lost 1 base and J lost 2, with 10 bases in between. The CDR3 sequence: CASSLVEGPTDTQYF. For the CDR3, the DNA is TGTGCCAGCAGCTTAGTGGAGGGCCCCACAGATACGCAGTATTTT.

The rearrangement uses TRBV11-2 and TRBJ2-1, with D perhaps matching TRBD2 (5 bases). The CDR3 extends over 15 amino acids. V gave up 6 bases and J gave up 0 bases, with 12 bases separating them. Germline values: CDR1 SGHAT, CDR2 FQNNGV. The CDR3 region has the DNA TGTGCCAGCAGTCCAACCGGGAACTCCTACAATGAGCAGTTCTTC. It translates to CASSPTGNSYNEQFF.

The chain combines TRBV6-4 with TRBJ2-1, with D tentatively TRBD1 (6 bases). The CDR3 loop spans 14 amino acids. The V end lost 4 bases, the J end lost 8 bases, and 15 bases lay between the germline ends. CDR1 MRHNA and CDR2 SNTAGT come from the germline V gene. The CDR3 sequence is CASSARDTVDEQFF. The CDR3 nucleotides are TGTGCCAGCAGTGCCCGGGACACGGTGGATGAGCAGTTCTTC.

The rearrangement joins TRBV6-1 to TRBJ1-5; D may be TRBD1 (5 bases). Between the trimmed V and J ends, which lost 6 bases and 0 bases, there was a span of 12 bases. CDR3 size: 15 residues. Per the germline V gene, CDR1 is MNHNS and CDR2 is SASEGT. DNA for the CDR3: TGTGCCAGCAGCCCGGGACGGTATAGCAATCAGCCCCAGCATTTT. Protein sequence: CASSPGRYSNQPQHF.

The chain couples TRBV20-1 to TRBJ1-1; D is possibly TRBD1 (6 bases). The V and J ends lost 3 bases and 3 bases respectively, with 20 bases between them. The germline V gene has CDR1 DFQATT and CDR2 SNEGSKA (reference sequence). The CDR3 consists of 16 residues. The CDR3 bases are TGCAGTGCTAGTAAGGAACTTAGGGGGGAGGACACTGAAGCTTTCTTT. Amino acid sequence: CSASKELRGEDTEAFF.

The chain couples TRBV29-1 to TRBJ1-5; D not resolved. The germline V gene has CDR1 SQVTM and CDR2 ANQGSEA. The CDR3 contains 13 residues. V was cut by 7 bases and J by 4 bases, with 14 bases left in between. In DNA, the CDR3 is TGCAGCGCAGAAATCGACGGGAATCAGCCCCAGCATTTT. Its protein is CSAEIDGNQPQHF.

The chain joins TRBV6-5 to TRBJ2-3; 9 bases are shared with TRBD2. The CDR3 length is 16 residues. CDR1 and CDR2 (germline): MNHEY, SVGAGI. The V gene end was trimmed by 0 bases and the J gene end by 2 bases; junction bases not matched to a gene: 3. This chain's CDR3 is CASSYSIAGATDTQYF. CDR3 DNA sequence: TGTGCCAGCAGTTACTCTATAGCGGGAGCCACAGATACGCAGTATTTT.

The chain uses TRBV27 and TRBJ2-7; 7 nucleotides align to TRBD1. The CDR3 spans 13 residues. Germline CDR1 and CDR2: MNHEY and SMNVEV (reference sequence). The V segment lost 2 bases and the J segment 3 bases; nucleotides outside the gene matches: 1. In DNA, the CDR3 is TGTGCCAGCAGTTTAAGGGGGCTCTACGAGCAGTACTTC. This codes for CASSLRGLYEQYF.

The rearrangement uses TRBV20-1 and TRBJ2-1; possible D gene TRBD1, 5 bases. The CDR3 sequence is 15 residues long. Germline-derived CDR1 and CDR2 are DFQATT and SNEGSKA (reference sequence). Deletions cut 5 bases from V and 0 bases from J, with 14 bases between. CDR3 DNA: TGCAGTGCTTCAGGGTGGTCATTCTCCTACAATGAGCAGTTCTTC. The encoded protein is CSASGWSFSYNEQFF.

The chain links TRBV7-8 to TRBJ2-3; 7 positions match TRBD2. This CDR3 spans 15 amino acids. Trimming removed 4 bases from V and 2 bases from J; junction bases left unmatched: 6. CDR1 is SGHVS and CDR2 is FQNEAQ in the germline V gene. This chain's CDR3 is CASSSSSGSTDTQYF. The CDR3 DNA follows: TGTGCCAGCAGCTCTTCTAGCGGCTCCACAGATACGCAGTATTTT.

This chain connects TRBV27 to TRBJ1-5, with D unresolved. V was trimmed by 5 bases and J by 1 base, leaving 6 bases between them. Germline V CDR1 and CDR2: MNHEY, SMNVEV (reference sequence). This CDR3 has 13 residues. Here the CDR3 DNA reads TGTGCCAGCAGTCAAGCCAGCAATCAGCCCCAGCATTTT. Its protein is CASSQASNQPQHF.